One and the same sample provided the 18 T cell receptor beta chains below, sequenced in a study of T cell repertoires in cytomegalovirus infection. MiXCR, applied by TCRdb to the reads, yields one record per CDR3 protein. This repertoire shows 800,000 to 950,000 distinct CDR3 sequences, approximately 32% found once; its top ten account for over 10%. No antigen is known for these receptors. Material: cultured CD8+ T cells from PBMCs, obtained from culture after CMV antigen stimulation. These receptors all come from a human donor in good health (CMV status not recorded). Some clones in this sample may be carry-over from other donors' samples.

CDR3 DNA sequence: TGTGCCAGCAGCCAGAGACAGGGGAAAACCGGGGAGCTGTTTTTT. Protein product: CASSQRQGKTGELFF. The gene calls are TRBV4-2 and TRBJ2-2; 8 bases line up with TRBD1. The CDR3 spans 15 residues. Germline values: CDR1 LGHNA, CDR2 YNFKEQ. The trim removed 3 bases at V and 5 bases at J, leaving 5 bases unmatched.

The CDR3: CASGLVGGLERYYGYTF. The DNA for the CDR3 is TGTGCTAGTGGTTTGGTAGGGGGACTCGAAAGGTACTATGGCTACACCTTC. This chain links TRBV12-5 with TRBJ1-2, with TRBD1 as a possible D gene (6 bases). Trimming left V 0 bases short and J 3 bases short, with 17 bases between. Germline CDR1 is LGHNT and CDR2 is FRNRAP. The CDR3 extends over 17 amino acids.

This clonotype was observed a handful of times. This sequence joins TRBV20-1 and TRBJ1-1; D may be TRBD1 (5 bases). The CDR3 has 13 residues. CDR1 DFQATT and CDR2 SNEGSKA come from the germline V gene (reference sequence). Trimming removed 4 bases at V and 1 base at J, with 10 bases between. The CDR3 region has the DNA TGCAGTGCTAACGGACAAAGGAACACTGAAGCTTTCTTT. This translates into CSANGQRNTEAFF.

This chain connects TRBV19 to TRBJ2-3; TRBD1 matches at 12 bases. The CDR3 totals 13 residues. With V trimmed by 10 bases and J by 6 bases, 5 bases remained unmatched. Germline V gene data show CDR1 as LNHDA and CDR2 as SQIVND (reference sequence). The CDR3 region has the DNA TGTGCCACCCGGGACAGGGGGCCTGATACGCAGTATTTT. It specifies CATRDRGPDTQYF.

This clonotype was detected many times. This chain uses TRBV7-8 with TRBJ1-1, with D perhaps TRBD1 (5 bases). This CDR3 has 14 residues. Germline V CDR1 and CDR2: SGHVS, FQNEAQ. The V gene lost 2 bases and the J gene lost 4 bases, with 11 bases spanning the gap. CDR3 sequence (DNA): TGTGCCAGCAGCTTAAGCAGGGTGGGCACTGAAGCTTTCTTT. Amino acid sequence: CASSLSRVGTEAFF.

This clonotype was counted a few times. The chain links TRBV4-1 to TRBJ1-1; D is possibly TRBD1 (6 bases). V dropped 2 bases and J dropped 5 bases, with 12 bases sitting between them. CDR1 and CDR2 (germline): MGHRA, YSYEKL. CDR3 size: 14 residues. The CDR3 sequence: CASSQTSRGTEAFF. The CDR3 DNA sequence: TGCGCCAGCAGCCAAACCTCCAGGGGAACTGAAGCTTTCTTT.

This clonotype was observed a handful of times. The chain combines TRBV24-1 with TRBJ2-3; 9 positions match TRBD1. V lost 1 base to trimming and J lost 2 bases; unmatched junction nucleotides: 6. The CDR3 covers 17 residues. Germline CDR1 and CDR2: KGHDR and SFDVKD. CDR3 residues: CATSDFDRGTSTDTQYF. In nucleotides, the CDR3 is TGTGCCACCAGTGATTTTGACAGGGGGACATCCACAGATACGCAGTATTTT.

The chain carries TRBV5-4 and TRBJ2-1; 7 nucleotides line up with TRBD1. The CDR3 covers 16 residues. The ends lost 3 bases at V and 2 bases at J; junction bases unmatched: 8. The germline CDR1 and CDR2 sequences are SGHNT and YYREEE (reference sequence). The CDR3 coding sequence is TGTGCCAGCAGCTCCCGTACAGGGGCCCCCTACAATGAGCAGTTCTTC. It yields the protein CASSSRTGAPYNEQFF.

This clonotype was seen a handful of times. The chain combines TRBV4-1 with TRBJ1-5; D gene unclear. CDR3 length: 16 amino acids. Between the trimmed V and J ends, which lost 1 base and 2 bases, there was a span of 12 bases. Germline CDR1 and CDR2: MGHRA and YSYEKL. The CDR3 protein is CASSQVPSAGNQPQHF. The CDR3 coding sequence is TGCGCCAGCAGCCAAGTTCCTTCAGCCGGCAATCAGCCCCAGCATTTT.

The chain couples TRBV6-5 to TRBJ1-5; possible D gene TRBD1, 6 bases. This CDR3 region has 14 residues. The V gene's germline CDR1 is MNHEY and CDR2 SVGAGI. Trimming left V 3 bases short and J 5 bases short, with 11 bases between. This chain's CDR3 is CASSYQGWDQPQHF. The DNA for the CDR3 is TGTGCCAGCAGTTATCAGGGGTGGGATCAGCCCCAGCATTTT.

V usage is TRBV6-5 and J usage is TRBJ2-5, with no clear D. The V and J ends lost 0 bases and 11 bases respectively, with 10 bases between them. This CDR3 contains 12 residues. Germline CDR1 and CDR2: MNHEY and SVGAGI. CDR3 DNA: TGTGCCAGCAGTTACTCTGGAGCCCAGCAGTACTTC. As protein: CASSYSGAQQYF.

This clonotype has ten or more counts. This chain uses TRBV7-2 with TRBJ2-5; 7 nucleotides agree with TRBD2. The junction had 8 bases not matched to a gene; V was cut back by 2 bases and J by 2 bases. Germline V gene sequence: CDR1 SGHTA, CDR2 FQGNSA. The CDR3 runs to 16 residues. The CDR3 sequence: CASSLWGGGLQETQYF. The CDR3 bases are TGTGCCAGCAGCTTATGGGGCGGGGGACTTCAAGAGACCCAGTACTTC.

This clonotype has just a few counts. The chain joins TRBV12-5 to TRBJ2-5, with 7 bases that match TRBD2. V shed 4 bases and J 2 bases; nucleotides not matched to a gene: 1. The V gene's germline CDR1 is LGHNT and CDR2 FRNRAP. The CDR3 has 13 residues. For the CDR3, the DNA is TGTGCTAGTGGTTGGGGAGGGCAAGAGACCCAGTACTTC. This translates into CASGWGGQETQYF. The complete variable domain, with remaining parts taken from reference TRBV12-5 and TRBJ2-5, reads DARVTQTPRHKVTEMGQEVTMRCQPILGHNTVFWYRQTMMQGLELLAYFRNRAPLDDSGMPKDRFSAEMPDATLATLKIQPSEPRDSAVYFCASGWGGQETQYFGPGTRLLVL.

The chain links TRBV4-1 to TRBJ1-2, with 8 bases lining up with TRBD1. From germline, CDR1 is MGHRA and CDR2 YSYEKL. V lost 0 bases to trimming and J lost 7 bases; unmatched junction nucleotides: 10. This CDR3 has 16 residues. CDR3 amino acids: CASSQDPGRGPFGYTF. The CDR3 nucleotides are TGCGCCAGCAGCCAAGATCCGGGCAGGGGGCCTTTTGGCTACACCTTC.

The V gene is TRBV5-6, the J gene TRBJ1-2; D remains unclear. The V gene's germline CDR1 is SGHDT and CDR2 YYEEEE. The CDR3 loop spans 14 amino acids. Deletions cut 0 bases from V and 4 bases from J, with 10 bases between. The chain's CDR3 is CASSLGLPVYGYTF. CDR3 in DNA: TGTGCCAGCAGCTTGGGGCTCCCGGTCTATGGCTACACCTTC.

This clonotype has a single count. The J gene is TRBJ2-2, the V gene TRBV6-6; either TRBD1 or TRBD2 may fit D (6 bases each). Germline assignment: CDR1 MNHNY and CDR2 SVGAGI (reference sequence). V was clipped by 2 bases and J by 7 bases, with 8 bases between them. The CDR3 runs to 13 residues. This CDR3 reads CASSYRGHGELFF. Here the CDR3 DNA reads TGTGCCAGCAGTTACCGGGGGCACGGGGAGCTGTTTTTT.

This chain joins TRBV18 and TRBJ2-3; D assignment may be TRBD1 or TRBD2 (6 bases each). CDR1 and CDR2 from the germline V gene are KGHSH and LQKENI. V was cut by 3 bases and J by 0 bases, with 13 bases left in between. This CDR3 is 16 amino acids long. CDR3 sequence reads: CASSPRRGSSTDTQYF. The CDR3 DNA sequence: TGTGCCAGCTCACCCCGGAGGGGGAGTAGCACAGATACGCAGTATTTT.

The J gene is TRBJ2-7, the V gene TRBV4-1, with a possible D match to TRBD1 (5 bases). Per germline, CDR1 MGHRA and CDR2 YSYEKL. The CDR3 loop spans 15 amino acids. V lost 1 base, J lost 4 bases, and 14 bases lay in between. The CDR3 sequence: CASSQVGAAWYEQYV. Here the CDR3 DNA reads TGCGCCAGCAGCCAAGTAGGGGCCGCATGGTACGAGCAGTACGTC.